The text below deals with one T cell receptor beta chain. Its specific antigen is unknown. Sequence at one end of the junction differs from germline and may be a read error. The record originates from a study of tumor-infiltrating lymphocytes in primary liver carcinoma (dated by TCRdb to about 2017). Broadly, across the study: Hepatocellular carcinoma (four) or combined HCC and intrahepatic cholangiocarcinoma (one) was present in the five patients, who were three men and two women aged 30 to 69 years. The five patients had tumors staged T1-T3 N0M0, with maximum diameters ranging from about 4 to 11 cm. Each sample produced roughly 3.65 to 7.5 million productive TCRbeta reads, and read depth showed no significant difference between tissue types. Across five regions of each liver tumor, along with adjacent normal tissue and blood, the study brought together TCRbeta repertoire sequencing, expression microarrays and whole-exome sequencing. A total of roughly 35 specimens from 5 patients, comprising approximately 25 tumor regions, 5 adjacent noncancerous liver tissues and 5 peripheral blood samples, were covered by TCRbeta repertoire sequencing. To link TCRbeta repertoire diversity to the local molecular phenotype, the 25 to 30 tumor region samples were profiled with Agilent mRNA microarrays. Reproducibility between technical replicate repertoires was high, with correlation coefficients above 0.98 and mean shared-clone rates around 0.88. The full study reports these points: Because only the TCR beta chain was sequenced and unpaired alpha chains were not captured, true repertoire diversity is likely underestimated. Bulk unsorted samples precluded comparing CD4+ and CD8+ T cell repertoires. Consistent with antigen-driven expansion, pairs of tumor regions showed higher repertoire overlap (mean roughly 36%) than either tumor-adjacent pairs (approximately 17%) or tumor-blood pairs (approximately 14%). Only five patients were included in the study, and the authors note that the findings should be validated in a larger study. Just about 7.5-24% of top clones turned up in all five regions of a tumor, which suggests spatial heterogeneity among tumor-infiltrating T cells. The top 250 clones made up a significantly larger repertoire fraction in tumors than in blood (p = 0.039).

Per the germline V gene, SGHAT is the CDR1 and FQNNGV is the CDR2. Measured from the cysteine to the phenylalanine, the CDR3 is 18 residues long. The sequence is cut down to CDR3 DNA, 54 bases in frame from base 1. Total RNA and DNA were co-extracted without cell sorting from approximately 20-30 mg of bulk tissue using the AllPrep DNA/RNA mini kit. Between late 2015 and March 2016, five patients in China with histopathologically diagnosed primary liver carcinoma had surgical resection. At the time of sampling, the patients were treatment-naive and had chronic HBV infection. Five spatially separated regions were sampled per tumor: superior, inferior, left-lateral and right-lateral poles, plus the tumor centre. Histological examination found more than 80% viable tumor cells in every tumor sample. Fresh tumor and adjacent tissue pieces were bisected; one half was stored in RNAlater at -80°C, the other sent for histology.

Using a constant-region primer and ProtoScript II reverse transcriptase, TCRbeta-specific cDNA was reverse-transcribed from 500 to 650 ng total RNA. Construction of the TCRbeta libraries relied on three nested rounds of multiplex PCR, following a slightly modified ARM-PCR procedure. Multiplex TRBV1-TRBV30 forward primers and a Cbeta reverse primer were used in the first two PCR rounds, each of which was run for 10 cycles. A final 25-cycle PCR with Deep VentR polymerase added sample barcodes and Illumina adapters. Before sequencing, amplicons of 200-500 bp were purified from gel using a QIAquick gel extraction kit. An Illumina HiSeq 2500 was used to sequence the TCRbeta amplicons with 250-bp paired-end reads. Under the source paper's analysis protocol: Trimmomatic v0.33 was used to quality-trim the reads, and FLASH v1.2.11 was used to merge paired reads so that full CDR3 sequences could be recovered. V, D and J germline segments were assigned to the rearranged TCRbeta sequences using MiGEC v1.2.1b. Clonotype statistics, along with Shannon-Wiener diversity indices, were calculated using VDJtools v1.0.0. Except for diversity analysis, only each sample's 250 most abundant clonotypes were used in subsequent analyses to reduce sampling bias. TCRdb trimmed public reads at Q25 via fastp, called clones via MiXCR and kept in-frame beta chains. Each record represents a unique CDR3 protein, reported with the most common genes and DNA among its rows. The authors' filters were not applied to this entry. Recorded for this sample are about 50,000 distinct CDR3 sequences; over 65% of them occurred a single time. Approximately 25% of the sample comes from the top ten.

This clonotype originated in a man aged 40-50 years with primary liver carcinoma and hepatitis B virus infection. The sample consisted of liver tumor tissue from sampling region 5. Interpreted using the paper, the cell subset or site label stands for: tumor region T5, tumor centre. The receptor chain draws on TRBV11-2 and TRBJ2-1, with TRBD1 identical over 7 junction bases. The base sequence is TGTACCAGCAGTTACTTAGAGCGAGACAGGGTGTTAAACAGTGAGCAGTTCTTC. This yields the protein CTSSYLERDRVLNSEQFF.